Included here is one T cell receptor beta chain sequence, with context. V shed 0 bases and J shed 0 bases, with 13 bases lying between them. The CDR3 has 16 residues. Looked up from germline, CDR1 is SGHRS and CDR2 is YFSETQ. Method: immunoSEQ multiplex PCR; TCRdb's copy keeps in-frame clones and lacks some. The repertoire holds around 77,000 clones, with roughly 91% as singletons. The sample originates from a study of T cell changes during pregnancy in multiple sclerosis. The receptor comes from a female donor in good health, enrolled as a control in a pregnancy study. The chain is built from TRBV5-1 and TRBJ2-7, with a possible D match to TRBD2 (6 bases). Sequencing was performed on peripheral blood, taken in the third trimester of pregnancy. CDR3 loop: CASSLEVAESSYEQYF. CDR3 coding DNA: TGCGCCAGCAGCTTGGAGGTAGCGGAGTCCTCCTACGAGCAGTACTTC. The full variable domain, its missing parts supplied by reference TRBV5-1 and TRBJ2-7, is KAGVTQTPRYLIKTRGQQVTLSCSPISGHRSVSWYQQTPGQGLQFLFEYFSETQRNKGNFPGRFSGRQFSNSRSEMNVSTLELGDSALYLCASSLEVAESSYEQYFGPGTRLTVT.